Sequencing of this T cell receptor beta chain was carried out in a study of blood T cell repertoires in COVID-19. A few counts support this clone. This table comes from immunoSEQ multiplex PCR, and its TCRdb copy is limited to in-frame clones, with some not included. The sample consists of 90,000 to 150,000 clones, about three quarters of them appearing once. The germline CDR1 and CDR2 sequences are MNHEY and SVGAGI. The V gene lost 0 bases and the J gene lost 1 base, with 5 bases spanning the gap. This CDR3 is 14 amino acids long. The chain employs TRBV6-5 and TRBJ2-3; the D is unclear. The clonotype comes from a human donor with acute or convalescent COVID-19. The donor label of this sample is uncertain. Sequenced: peripheral blood. CDR3 nucleotides: TGTGCCAGCAGTTACTCGGCTGGCACAGATACGCAGTATTTT. It encodes CASSYSAGTDTQYF.